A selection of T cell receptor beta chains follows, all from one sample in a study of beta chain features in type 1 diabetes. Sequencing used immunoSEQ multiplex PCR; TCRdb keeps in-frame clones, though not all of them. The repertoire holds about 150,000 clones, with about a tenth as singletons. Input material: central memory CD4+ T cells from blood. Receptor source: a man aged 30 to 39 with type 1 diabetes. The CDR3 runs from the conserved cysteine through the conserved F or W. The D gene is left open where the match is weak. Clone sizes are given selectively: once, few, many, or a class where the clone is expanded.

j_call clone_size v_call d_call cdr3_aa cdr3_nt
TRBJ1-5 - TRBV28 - CASYYRNQPQHF TGTGCCAGCTATTACAGGAATCAGCCCCAGCATTTT
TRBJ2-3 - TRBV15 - CATSRSGGQNTDTQYF TGTGCCACCAGCAGGAGCGGCGGGCAGAACACAGATACGCAGTATTTT
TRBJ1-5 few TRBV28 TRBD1 CASCIGGQPNQPQHF TGTGCCAGCTGCATAGGGGGCCAGCCTAATCAGCCCCAGCATTTT
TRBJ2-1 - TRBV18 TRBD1 CASSSTGDNEQFF TGTGCCAGCTCATCGACAGGGGACAATGAGCAGTTCTTC
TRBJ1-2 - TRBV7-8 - CASSLELRYDYGYTF TGTGCCAGCAGCTTAGAGTTGAGGTACGACTATGGCTACACCTTC
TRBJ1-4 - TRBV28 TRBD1 CASNRQGGKEKLFF TGTGCCAGCAACCGACAGGGAGGAAAAGAAAAACTGTTTTTT
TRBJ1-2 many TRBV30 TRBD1 CAWSPGGFGYTF TGTGCCTGGAGTCCAGGGGGCTTTGGCTACACCTTC
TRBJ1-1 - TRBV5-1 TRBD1 CASSLGQGLNTEAFF TGCGCCAGCAGCTTGGGACAGGGCCTGAACACTGAAGCTTTCTTT
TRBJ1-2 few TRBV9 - CASSVDQGRNYGYTF TGTGCCAGCAGCGTAGATCAGGGAAGGAACTATGGCTACACCTTC
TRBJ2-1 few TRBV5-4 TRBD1 CASSYWGSTGGRTYDEQFF TGTGCCAGCAGCTACTGGGGGTCGACAGGGGGAAGGACCTACGATGAGCAGTTCTTC
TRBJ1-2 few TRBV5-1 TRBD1 CASSLLPTGDRGYTF TGCGCCAGCAGCTTACTTCCGACAGGGGATCGTGGCTACACCTTC
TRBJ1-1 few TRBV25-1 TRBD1 CASSVRDRGRCGEAFF TGTGCCAGCAGTGTCCGGGACAGGGGGCGATGCGGTGAAGCTTTCTTT
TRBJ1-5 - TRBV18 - CASSPEGNQPQHF TGTGCCAGCTCACCAGAGGGCAATCAGCCCCAGCATTTT
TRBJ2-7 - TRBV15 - CATSSGYGSYEQYF TGTGCCACCAGCAGTGGATACGGGAGTTACGAGCAGTACTTC
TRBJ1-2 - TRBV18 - CASSPDSSYGYTF TGTGCCAGCTCACCCGACAGCAGCTATGGCTACACCTTC
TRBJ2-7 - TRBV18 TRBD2 CASSPGSGRANEQYF TGTGCCAGCTCACCGGGTAGCGGGAGGGCCAACGAGCAGTACTTC
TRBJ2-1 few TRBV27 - CASSLRVRGYNEQFF TGTGCCAGCAGTCTGCGAGTGCGAGGCTACAATGAGCAGTTCTTC
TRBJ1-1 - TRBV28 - CASSAWVGDEAFF TGTGCCAGCAGTGCGTGGGTAGGGGATGAAGCTTTCTTT
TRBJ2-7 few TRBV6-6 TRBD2 CASTRSGLAGGSEQYF TGTGCCAGCACCCGATCGGGACTGGCGGGAGGTAGCGAGCAGTACTTC
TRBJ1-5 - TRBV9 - CASSPSGGYSQPQHF TGTGCCAGCAGCCCCTCCGGGGGGTATAGTCAGCCCCAGCATTTT
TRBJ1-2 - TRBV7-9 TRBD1 CASSPDRGRGYTF TGTGCCAGCAGCCCCGACAGGGGACGAGGCTACACCTTC
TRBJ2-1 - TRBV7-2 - CASSLGGGSWNEQFF TGTGCCAGCAGCTTAGGGGGGGGCTCCTGGAATGAGCAGTTCTTC
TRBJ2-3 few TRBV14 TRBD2 CASSILADRRDTQYF TGTGCCAGCAGTATACTAGCGGACCGAAGAGATACGCAGTATTTT
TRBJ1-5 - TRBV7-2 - CASSKRQDSNQPQHF TGTGCCAGCAGCAAGAGACAGGATAGCAATCAGCCCCAGCATTTT
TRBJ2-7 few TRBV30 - CAWSVGRVSSYEQYF TGTGCCTGGAGTGTAGGCAGGGTCAGCTCCTACGAGCAGTACTTC
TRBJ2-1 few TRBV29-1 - CSDTSGHGSNNEQFF TGCAGCGATACCTCGGGACACGGCAGTAACAATGAGCAGTTCTTC
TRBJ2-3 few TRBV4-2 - CASSQATADTQYF TGTGCCAGCAGCCAAGCTACGGCAGATACGCAGTATTTT
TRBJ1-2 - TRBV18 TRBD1 CASFRGQGDGYTF TGTGCCAGCTTCCGGGGACAGGGTGACGGCTACACCTTC
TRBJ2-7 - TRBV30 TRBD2 CAWSVTGRAYEQYF TGTGCCTGGAGTGTAACCGGGAGGGCCTACGAGCAGTACTTC
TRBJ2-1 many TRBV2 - CASSGTGNEQFF TGTGCCAGCAGCGGGACTGGGAATGAGCAGTTCTTC
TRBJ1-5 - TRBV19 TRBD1 CASSSPGGSNQPQHF TGTGCCAGTAGTTCCCCAGGGGGGTCCAATCAGCCCCAGCATTTT
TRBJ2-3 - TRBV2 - CASSLITDTQYF TGTGCCAGCAGCCTTATCACAGATACGCAGTATTTT